This entry features one TCR beta chain sequence. Its recognized antigen is unknown. Base qualities are missing; no much larger clone stands one base away. Receptor libraries were prepared by the immunoSEQ multiplex PCR assay. Not all clones reach the TCRdb copy of this immuneACCESS table, which keeps in-frame sequences only. Checked studies attribute under half of the gap to unresolved V genes and leave the rest unexplained. Present in this sample are 65,000 to 95,000 clones, around 93% of which were seen just once. Clones ranked in the top ten supply 2.5% to 3% of the sample. The sample originates from a study of T cell changes during pregnancy in multiple sclerosis (dated by TCRdb to between 2018 and 2021). Notes on the research overall: The study examined how the T cell repertoire changed over the course of pregnancy in women with multiple sclerosis.

From V the trimming removes 4 bases and from J it removes 5 bases, while the gene matches leave 12 bases of the junction unaccounted for. Measured from the cysteine to the phenylalanine, the CDR3 is 16 residues long. Left in the record is the CDR3 DNA by itself, 48 bases read in frame from the first base. For CDR1 and CDR2, the germline V gene lists SGHRS and YFSETQ. Sequenced here: peripheral blood, sampled after pregnancy. Here the chain combines TRBV5-1 and TRBJ2-1; the junction holds 7 bases that match TRBD2. This TCR was sampled from a female donor in good health, enrolled as a control in a pregnancy study. The bases read TGCGCCAGCAGCCCTCACTTAGCGGGCTCGAACAATGAGCAGTTCTTC. The resulting protein is CASSPHLAGSNNEQFF.